This is a list of T cell receptor beta chains from one sample in a study of cytomegalovirus exposure and HLA in healthy donors. TCRdb's copy holds only in-frame clones and misses some; the assay was immunoSEQ multiplex PCR. The table lists 150,000 to 200,000 clones, roughly nine tenths of them singletons. The sample comprised PBMCs. The receptors derive from a woman aged 18-29 years in good health and CMV-seropositive. Both conserved end residues are part of each CDR3. The D gene is left open where the match is weak. Clone size appears in some rows only: once, few, many, or a class for an expanded clone.

abundance	d_gene	v_gene	j_gene	CDR3nt	CDR3aa
-	TRBD2	TRBV6-1	TRBJ2-1	TGTGCCAGCAGTGAAGTCTCTCAGCTACTAGCGGACTCCTACAATGAGCAGTTCTTC	CASSEVSQLLADSYNEQFF
-	TRBD2	TRBV10-1	TRBJ2-3	TGCGCCAGCAGTGAGGCTAGCGGGAGGGCATCAGATACGCAGTATTTT	CASSEASGRASDTQYF
-	TRBD1	TRBV2	TRBJ1-4	TGTGCCAGGAGACAGGGGAATGATGAAAAACTGTTTTTT	CARRQGNDEKLFF
-	-	TRBV7-2	TRBJ2-2	TGTGCCAGCAGCTCGGGACTGGCGAACACCGGGGAGCTGTTTTTT	CASSSGLANTGELFF
-	-	TRBV29-1	TRBJ2-1	TGCAGCGTTGAAGAGGCAGAATACAATGAGCAGTTCTTC	CSVEEAEYNEQFF
-	TRBD2	TRBV18	TRBJ2-7	TGTGCCAGCTCATCCACAGCGGGAGGAAGCTACGAGCAGTACTTC	CASSSTAGGSYEQYF
-	-	TRBV2	TRBJ2-2	TGTGCCAGCGCAGTAGGGGTGGACACCGGGGAGCTGTTTTTT	CASAVGVDTGELFF
once	TRBD1	TRBV28	TRBJ2-7	TGTGCCAGCAGTTTGGACAGGGGCCGCGAGCAGTACTTC	CASSLDRGREQYF
-	-	TRBV30	TRBJ1-3	TGTGCCTGGAGTGGGGCAGTAAGCTCTGGAAACACCATATATTTT	CAWSGAVSSGNTIYF
-	-	TRBV5-4	TRBJ1-2	TGTGCCAGCAGCCAAAACAGGGTGCGGTATGGCTACACCTTC	CASSQNRVRYGYTF
-	-	TRBV7-8	TRBJ1-2	TGTGCCAGCAGCTTAGCCAGACCCCCGATGGAGGACTATGGCTACACCTTC	CASSLARPPMEDYGYTF
-	-	TRBV7-4	TRBJ2-7	TGTGCCAGCAGCACCCATGGACACCGGCGATGGAGTGAGCAGTACTTC	CASSTHGHRRWSEQYF
-	TRBD2	TRBV28	TRBJ2-7	TGTGCCAGCAGTCCCGGGGCTAGCGGAAGGTACGAGCAGTACTTC	CASSPGASGRYEQYF
-	-	TRBV28	TRBJ2-5	TGTGCCAGCAGTTTAAGCGAGACCCAGTACTTC	CASSLSETQYF
-	TRBD2	TRBV7-3	TRBJ2-3	TGTGCCAGCAGCTTAACGGCGGGAGTAGGTTGGCGCACAGATACGCAGTATTTT	CASSLTAGVGWRTDTQYF
-	TRBD1	TRBV4-1	TRBJ1-1	TGCGCCAGCAGCCAAGAGGGACAGGGGGCTATGACTGAAGCTTTCTTT	CASSQEGQGAMTEAFF
-	TRBD1	TRBV5-4	TRBJ2-2	TGTGCCAGCAGCTTCAAAGGGGGACAGGGGGCGACCGGGGAGCTGTTTTTT	CASSFKGGQGATGELFF
-	-	TRBV27	TRBJ1-2	TGTGCCAGCAGTTTACAGTCAGGGTTCGCCTATGGCTACACCTTC	CASSLQSGFAYGYTF
-	-	TRBV28	TRBJ2-7	TGTGCCAGCAGGTCACCCGACAGCTACGAGCAGTACTTC	CASRSPDSYEQYF
few	-	TRBV28	TRBJ2-3	TGTGCCAGCAGTTTCACCCCCTCGCGGGACTCATGGGATACGCAGTATTTT	CASSFTPSRDSWDTQYF